The 32 T cell receptor beta chains below all came from one sample that was sequenced in a study of blood T cell repertoires in COVID-19 (dated by TCRdb to 2020 to 2021). The library relied on the immunoSEQ multiplex PCR assay. The clones in this table, taken by TCRdb from immuneACCESS, are in-frame only. Not every clone is retained; where verified, under half of the shortfall comes from an unresolved V gene, and the cause of the rest is unknown. Here the sample has about 250,000 clones; roughly 90% occur a single time. Approximately 0.84% of the sample goes to the ten largest clones. Sequencing used peripheral blood. The receptor set was obtained from a young man with acute or convalescent COVID-19.

This chain connects TRBV28 to TRBJ2-7; perhaps TRBD2 as D (5 bases). The CDR3 covers 14 residues. Germline V gene data show CDR1 as MDHEN and CDR2 as SYDVKM. V lost 1 base and J lost 6, with 13 bases in between. The CDR3 DNA follows: TGTGCCAGCAGTTTATCGGAAGCGGCCTCCGAGCAGTACTTC. It codes for CASSLSEAASEQYF. Full variable domain (rest looked up from reference TRBV28 and TRBJ2-7): DVKVTQSSRYLVKRTGEKVFLECVQDMDHENMFWYRQDPGLGLRLIYFSYDVKMKEKGDIPEGYSVSREKKERFSLILESASTNQTSMYLCASSLSEAASEQYFGPGTRLTVT.

V usage is TRBV13 and J usage is TRBJ1-5; TRBD1 is a possible D gene (5 bases). Germline loops: CDR1 PRHDT, CDR2 FYEKMQ (reference sequence). The length of the CDR3 is 15 residues. The V gene lost 5 bases and the J gene lost 1 base, with 12 bases spanning the gap. The CDR3 nucleotides are TGTGCCAGCAGCGCCGGGACTGGGAGCAATCAGCCCCAGCATTTT. Translation: CASSAGTGSNQPQHF.

This rearrangement joins TRBV2 to TRBJ1-6, with a tentative D call TRBD1 (6 bases). The CDR3 is 15 amino acids. V was shortened by 6 bases and J by 5 bases, with 14 bases between the two germline ends. Germline lookup yields CDR1 SNHLY and CDR2 FYNNEI. The CDR3 DNA reads as TGTGCCAGCAGAAAGGGGGACACCCATAATTCACCCCTCCACTTT. Translating gives CASRKGDTHNSPLHF. The variable domain in full, with the rest retrieved from reference TRBV2 and TRBJ1-6, is EPEVTQTPSHQVTQMGQEVILRCVPISNHLYFYWYRQILGQKVEFLVSFYNNEISEKSEIFDDQFSVERPDGSNFTLKIRSTKLEDSAMYFCASRKGDTHNSPLHFGNGTRLTVT.

This rearrangement joins TRBV6-5 to TRBJ2-7; D gene uncertain. The CDR3 sequence is 16 residues long. V lost 0 bases and J lost 3, with 15 bases in between. Germline loops: CDR1 MNHEY, CDR2 SVGAGI. CDR3 nucleotide sequence: TGTGCCAGCAGTTACTCCAAGGCAGGCATATACTACGAGCAGTACTTC. It encodes CASSYSKAGIYYEQYF.

The V gene is TRBV6-6, the J gene TRBJ1-1; 7 nucleotides match TRBD1. The CDR3 is 14 amino acids. CDR1 is MNHNY, CDR2 SVGAGI, per germline (reference sequence). The junction had 4 bases not matched to a gene; V was cut back by 1 base and J by 5 bases. The CDR3 bases are TGTGCCAGCAGTTACTGGGGACAGACTACTGAAGCTTTCTTT. Translated, it gives CASSYWGQTTEAFF.

The rearrangement joins TRBV3-1 (or the pseudogene TRBV3-2) to TRBJ1-2; tentative D call: TRBD1 (6 bases). This CDR3 comprises 15 residues. The germline V and J ends were trimmed by 4 bases and 1 base, with 13 bases remaining between them. The germline V gene encodes CDR1 LGHDT and CDR2 YNNKEL (reference sequence). CDR3 amino acids: CASSRGQLLNYGYTF. CDR3 bases: TGTGCCAGCAGCCGAGGACAGCTCCTTAACTATGGCTACACCTTC.

The chain combines TRBV19 with TRBJ2-7; 9 nucleotides line up with TRBD1. J was trimmed by 4 bases and V by 1 base; bases with no gene match: 2. CDR1 and CDR2 (germline): LNHDA, SQIVND (reference sequence). The CDR3 is 14 residues long. As DNA, the CDR3 is TGTGCCAGTAGTATAGTGACAGGGGGATACGAGCAGTACTTC. Amino acids: CASSIVTGGYEQYF. The full variable domain, rest sourced from reference TRBV19 and TRBJ2-7, is DGGITQSPKYLFRKEGQNVTLSCEQNLNHDAMYWYRQDPGQGLRLIYYSQIVNDFQKGDIAEGYSVSREKKESFPLTVTSAQKNPTAFYLCASSIVTGGYEQYFGPGTRLTVT.

The chain uses TRBV4-1 and TRBJ2-2; 12 nucleotides match TRBD2. This CDR3 spans 18 amino acids. Germline values: CDR1 MGHRA, CDR2 YSYEKL. V shed 0 bases and J 7 bases; nucleotides not matched to a gene: 9. The DNA for the CDR3 is TGCGCCAGCAGCCAAGAGGAACTAGCGGGAGGCTGGGGCGGGGAGCTGTTTTTT. It encodes CASSQEELAGGWGGELFF.

The chain uses TRBV28 and TRBJ1-2, with 10 nucleotides matching TRBD1. The CDR3 loop spans 17 amino acids. The junction had 9 bases not matched to a gene; V was cut back by 5 bases and J by 0 bases. Germline lookup yields CDR1 MDHEN and CDR2 SYDVKM. The CDR3 nucleotides are TGTGCCAGCAGTGAGACAGGGGGCATGGGGCCTAACTATGGCTACACCTTC. Protein sequence: CASSETGGMGPNYGYTF.

The chain combines TRBV7-3 with TRBJ1-1; no clear D gene. CDR1 SGHTA and CDR2 FQGTGA come from the germline V gene. The CDR3 totals 14 residues. V was pared by 1 base and J by 4 bases, with 10 bases between. The CDR3 sequence is CASSLSLSRTEAFF. CDR3 sequence (DNA): TGTGCCAGCAGCTTAAGTCTCTCGCGCACTGAAGCTTTCTTT.

This clone appeared once. V and J are TRBV7-9 and TRBJ2-7; 11 bases line up with TRBD2. The CDR3 length is 15 residues. Trimming cost V 4 bases and J 4 bases; bases outside gene matches: 6. From germline, CDR1 is SEHNR and CDR2 FQNEAQ (reference sequence). The CDR3 region has the DNA TGTGCCAGCAGCTCGCCGACTAGCGGGACGTACGAGCAGTACTTC. It is translated as CASSSPTSGTYEQYF.

This clone has only one observation. The chain employs TRBV3-1 (or the pseudogene TRBV3-2) and TRBJ1-1; D might be TRBD1 (6 bases). Trimming removed 4 bases from V and 1 base from J, with 13 bases in between. The CDR3 length is 15 residues. The germline gives CDR1 LGHDT, CDR2 YNNKEL (reference sequence). The CDR3 loop is CASSRQGSSNTEAFF. The CDR3 nucleotides read TGTGCCAGCAGCCGGCAGGGGTCGTCGAACACTGAAGCTTTCTTT.

This clone was seen just once. The CDR3, as DNA: TGCGCCAGCAGCCAAGATCATAGCCTTACCTACGAGCAGTACTTC. Translating gives CASSQDHSLTYEQYF. The V and J genes are TRBV4-1 and TRBJ2-7; D is ambiguous. There are 15 residues in the CDR3. Trimming cost V 0 bases and J 2 bases, with 11 bases left between them. The germline CDR1 and CDR2 sequences are MGHRA and YSYEKL.

In nucleotides, the CDR3 is TGTGCCAGCAGGTCACAGGGGGTGGGTGGAAACACCATATATTTT. It yields the protein CASRSQGVGGNTIYF. The genes are TRBV2 and TRBJ1-3; TRBD1 matches 8 bases. V shed 6 bases and J 3 bases; nucleotides not matched to a gene: 7. The CDR3 consists of 15 residues. Germline-derived CDR1 and CDR2 are SNHLY and FYNNEI.

The V gene is TRBV2, the J gene TRBJ2-3, with a weak D call TRBD1 (6 bases). The V end was cut by 7 bases, the J end by 2 bases, with 13 bases between. The CDR3 loop spans 14 amino acids. Per the germline V gene, CDR1 is SNHLY and CDR2 is FYNNEI. This CDR3 reads CASTGALNTDTQYF. CDR3 DNA sequence: TGTGCCAGCACAGGGGCCCTTAACACAGATACGCAGTATTTT.

The V gene is TRBV19, the J gene TRBJ1-2; D may be TRBD1 (6 bases). The ends were cut back, 5 bases at V and 8 bases at J, with 24 bases in the middle. CDR1 and CDR2 from the germline V gene are LNHDA and SQIVND (reference sequence). The CDR3 has 16 residues. CDR3 amino acids: CASSPLRGGSYQGYTF. Here the CDR3 DNA reads TGTGCCAGTAGTCCCCTTCGAGGGGGAAGCTATCAAGGCTACACCTTC.

The chain couples TRBV4-2 to TRBJ2-6; D is possibly TRBD1 (5 bases). Trimming took off 4 bases at V and 0 bases at J, with 13 bases between the two ends. Germline V gene lookup returns CDR1 LGHNA and CDR2 YNFKEQ. The CDR3 runs to 17 residues. CDR3 nucleotides: TGTGCCAGCAGCCCGACAGTCCAACACTCTGGGGCCAACGTCCTGACTTTC. It translates to CASSPTVQHSGANVLTF.

This sequence joins TRBV28 and TRBJ1-2; a weak D match, TRBD1 (6 bases). The V end lost 6 bases, the J end lost 8 bases, and 22 bases lay between the germline ends. This CDR3 is 15 amino acids long. Germline V gene data show CDR1 as MDHEN and CDR2 as SYDVKM. The CDR3 spells CASSHQLAGAQGYTF. DNA for the CDR3: TGTGCCAGCAGCCACCAATTGGCAGGGGCTCAAGGCTACACCTTC.

Only a few counts were recorded for this clone. CDR3 nucleotide sequence: TGTGCCAGTAGTAGCGGGACAGGGCCCAGCTACGAGCAGTACTTC. This encodes CASSSGTGPSYEQYF. V usage is TRBV19 and J usage is TRBJ2-7; 9 bases match TRBD1. CDR1 is LNHDA, CDR2 SQIVND, per germline (reference sequence). This CDR3 spans 15 amino acids. Trimming took 4 bases from V and 3 from J; bases not matched to a gene: 7.

The chain has TRBV18 and TRBJ1-3; D gene unclear. The CDR3 has 15 residues. V was trimmed by 0 bases and J by 2 bases, leaving 8 bases between them. Germline V gene sequence: CDR1 KGHSH, CDR2 LQKENI. Here the CDR3 reads CASSPPGLAGNTIYF. The DNA for the CDR3 is TGTGCCAGCTCACCACCCGGACTTGCTGGAAACACCATATATTTT.

The gene calls are TRBV5-1 and TRBJ1-4; 7 bases are a match to TRBD1. CDR1 is SGHRS and CDR2 is YFSETQ in the germline V gene. This CDR3 contains 13 residues. V trimming: 3 bases; J trimming: 8 bases; junction bases outside the gene matches: 4. CDR3 region: CASSSLDREKLFF. CDR3 DNA: TGCGCCAGCAGCTCCCTGGACAGGGAAAAACTGTTTTTT.

The chain has TRBV27 and TRBJ2-5; no clear D. V lost 3 bases and J 4 bases, leaving 15 bases between the germline ends. From germline, CDR1 is MNHEY and CDR2 SMNVEV (reference sequence). This CDR3 comprises 15 residues. The CDR3 nucleotides read TGTGCCAGCAGTTTTGGGCACTCCCTCGTAGAGACCCAGTACTTC. The encoded protein is CASSFGHSLVETQYF.

V usage is TRBV6-6 and J usage is TRBJ2-7; 7 nucleotides agree with TRBD1. Losses at the gene ends were 5 bases for V and 3 bases for J; bases not matched to a gene: 4. The CDR3 has 13 residues. Germline CDR1 and CDR2: MNHNY and SVGAGI (reference sequence). The CDR3 loop reads CASSPQGYYEQYF. CDR3 nucleotides: TGTGCCAGCAGTCCACAGGGGTACTACGAGCAGTACTTC.

This chain uses TRBV2 with TRBJ1-3; D remains ambiguous. V was trimmed by 4 bases and J by 2 bases, leaving 15 bases between them. Germline V gene data show CDR1 as SNHLY and CDR2 as FYNNEI. The CDR3 consists of 16 residues. Here the CDR3 DNA reads TGTGCCAGCAGTGTCCCCACAATAAGAACTGGAAACACCATATATTTT. Encoded protein: CASSVPTIRTGNTIYF.

The chain employs TRBV18 and TRBJ1-5; D is uncertain. This CDR3 has 13 amino acids. V was trimmed by 2 bases and J by 6 bases, leaving 8 bases between them. Germline CDR1 reads KGHSH; CDR2 reads LQKENI. CDR3 bases: TGTGCCAGCTCACCAGCCGAGGGTCAGCCCCAGCATTTT. Encoded protein: CASSPAEGQPQHF. Using reference TRBV18 and TRBJ1-5 for the parts outside the CDR3, the full variable domain is NAGVMQNPRHLVRRRGQEARLRCSPMKGHSHVYWYRQLPEEGLKFMVYLQKENIIDESGMPKERFSAEFPKEGPSILRIQQVVRGDSAAYFCASSPAEGQPQHFGDGTRLSIL.

This clone came up once. The V and J genes are TRBV18 and TRBJ1-2, with D perhaps TRBD1 (6 bases). This CDR3 comprises 13 residues. The V and J ends lost 3 bases and 8 bases respectively, with 13 bases between them. Germline CDR1 reads KGHSH; CDR2 reads LQKENI. CDR3 residues: CASSPQGTGGYTF. In DNA, the CDR3 is TGTGCCAGCTCACCCCAGGGGACGGGAGGCTACACCTTC.

This chain connects TRBV6-6 to TRBJ2-4, with TRBD2 matching over 8 bases. V lost 7 bases to trimming and J lost 8 bases; unmatched junction nucleotides: 7. Germline V gene sequence: CDR1 MNHNY, CDR2 SVGAGI (reference sequence). There are 13 residues in the CDR3. CDR3 nucleotides: TGTGCCAGCACCCGGACTAGCCGGGACATTCAGTACTTC. It encodes CASTRTSRDIQYF.

The rearrangement uses TRBV30 and TRBJ2-7; no clear D. The V gene's germline CDR1 is GTSNPN and CDR2 SVGIG (reference sequence). This CDR3 contains 12 residues. Deletions cut 1 base from V and 5 bases from J, with 9 bases between. The CDR3 DNA follows: TGTGCCTGGAGTGAATCCCCCAACGAGCAGTACTTC. The encoded protein is CAWSESPNEQYF.

This rearrangement joins TRBV30 to TRBJ2-3; D uncertain. The CDR3 has 12 amino acids. Germline V gene sequence: CDR1 GTSNPN, CDR2 SVGIG (reference sequence). The V and J ends lost 2 bases and 2 bases respectively, with 5 bases between them. The CDR3 DNA follows: TGTGCCTGGAGTATTAACACAGATACGCAGTATTTT. Encoded protein: CAWSINTDTQYF.

V and J are TRBV7-6 and TRBJ2-2; D possibly corresponds to TRBD2 (5 bases). Germline-derived CDR1 and CDR2 are SGHVS and FNYEAQ. Between the trimmed V and J ends, which lost 6 bases and 5 bases, there was a span of 10 bases. CDR3 length: 13 residues. The CDR3 DNA is TGTGCCAGCAGTTCCTCGGGGACCGGGGAGCTGTTTTTT. Its translation: CASSSSGTGELFF.

This chain connects TRBV18 to TRBJ2-5; 10 nucleotides match TRBD2. Trimming took 2 bases from V and 1 from J; bases not matched to a gene: 4. The CDR3 runs to 16 residues. CDR1 and CDR2 from the germline V gene are KGHSH and LQKENI. The CDR3 coding sequence is TGTGCCAGCTCACCAATAGCGGGGGGAATCCAAGAGACCCAGTACTTC. It translates to CASSPIAGGIQETQYF.

The chain couples TRBV5-1 to TRBJ1-2, with D possibly matching TRBD1 (6 bases). Trimming stripped 1 base from V and 7 bases from J, with 17 bases between. CDR3 size: 15 residues. Germline-derived CDR1 and CDR2 are SGHRS and YFSETQ. CDR3 sequence (DNA): TGCGCCAGCAGCTTGTCGCCCGTGGGGGCGGGTGGCTACACCTTC. This codes for CASSLSPVGAGGYTF.